The subject of this entry is one TCR beta chain. The CDR3 contains 15 residues. V dropped 5 bases and J dropped 4; count of bases not matched to a gene: 10. Germline values: CDR1 MNHEY, CDR2 SMNVEV (reference sequence). This record comes from a study of cytomegalovirus exposure and HLA in healthy donors. Researchers ran the PCR with 60 Vbeta and 13 Jbeta primers. Profiling relied on immunoSEQ multiplex PCR, and the TCRdb table lists in-frame clones only, not all of them. The sample shows around 140,000 clones, roughly 60% of them seen only once. The chain is built from TRBV27 and TRBJ1-2; 7 nucleotides agree with TRBD1. The TCR comes from a woman aged 40-49 years in good health and CMV-seronegative. Sample: PBMCs. The DNA of the CDR3 is TGTGCCAGCAGTCCTTCCTGGGACAGCGTCTATGGCTACACCTTC. As protein: CASSPSWDSVYGYTF.